What follows are 29 T cell receptor beta chains derived from one specimen sequenced in a study of blood T cell repertoires in COVID-19. Some clones are missing from TCRdb's copy, which holds only in-frame ones; the method was immunoSEQ multiplex PCR. The top ten clones hold roughly 8% of a sample with approximately 170,000 clones, 84% of them seen once. Source material: PBMCs or T cells enriched from blood (not recorded which). All receptors derive from a woman in her fifties or sixties who had recovered from COVID-19.

The chain has TRBV7-3 and TRBJ2-2; 9 nucleotides align to TRBD2. J lost 4 bases, V lost 1 base, and 1 base had no gene match. Germline V gene data show CDR1 as SGHTA and CDR2 as FQGTGA. The CDR3 is made up of 15 amino acids. As DNA, the CDR3 is TGTGCCAGCAGCTTAAGTAGCGGGGGCACCGGGGAGCTGTTTTTT. Protein sequence: CASSLSSGGTGELFF.

This clone has only a few counts. The V call is TRBV5-4, the J call TRBJ1-2; 7 positions agree with TRBD1. The V gene end was trimmed by 3 bases and the J gene end by 4 bases; junction bases not matched to a gene: 6. This CDR3 region has 14 residues. CDR1 and CDR2 (germline): SGHNT, YYREEE (reference sequence). The CDR3 region has the DNA TGTGCCAGCAGCTGGGGGACAGCGGCCTATGGCTACACCTTC. Translation: CASSWGTAAYGYTF.

The J gene is TRBJ2-6, the V gene TRBV6-2 or TRBV6-3, with D possibly being TRBD2 (6 bases). Trimming removed 2 bases at V and 0 bases at J, with 14 bases between. The CDR3 totals 18 residues. Germline assignment: CDR1 MNHEY and CDR2 SVGEGT. The DNA for the CDR3 is TGTGCCAGCAGTTACGTGCCGGGAGTGAACTCTGGGGCCAACGTCCTGACTTTC. This encodes CASSYVPGVNSGANVLTF.

This clone has a handful of counts. The chain employs TRBV7-9 and TRBJ1-3; the match to TRBD1 covers 8 bases. V was pared by 3 bases and J by 0 bases, with 4 bases of the junction left unmatched. The CDR3 length is 16 residues. The V gene's germline CDR1 is SEHNR and CDR2 FQNEAQ (reference sequence). The CDR3 region has the DNA TGTGCCAGCAGCTTGGGACAGGCCGTCTCTGGAAACACCATATATTTT. Protein: CASSLGQAVSGNTIYF.

This chain joins TRBV9 and TRBJ2-2, with a possible D match to TRBD2 (7 bases). Trimming shortened V by 4 bases and J by 0 bases, and 28 bases separated the two germline ends. The CDR3 extends over 21 amino acids. The germline V gene encodes CDR1 SGDLS and CDR2 YYNGEE. CDR3 nucleotide sequence: TGTGCCAGCAGCCCCACGAGGGGAGGGGGGGGACTTGCTTCGAACACCGGGGAGCTGTTTTTT. Translating it yields CASSPTRGGGGLASNTGELFF.

V and J are TRBV11-2 and TRBJ1-1; the D is unclear. This CDR3 contains 11 residues. Trimming removed 6 bases at V and 4 bases at J, with 6 bases between. CDR1 is SGHAT and CDR2 is FQNNGV in the germline V gene. The CDR3 DNA follows: TGTGCCAGCAGTGAGGTCACTGAAGCTTTCTTT. Translating gives CASSEVTEAFF.

The CDR3 loop reads CASRRDDKAGVSDTQYF. The DNA of the CDR3 is TGCGCCAGCAGGCGCGACGACAAAGCGGGAGTATCAGATACGCAGTATTTT. The chain couples TRBV10-2 to TRBJ2-3; the match to TRBD2 covers 8 bases. V shed 6 bases, J shed 4 bases, and the junction held 15 bases outside the gene matches. CDR1 is WSHSY and CDR2 is SAAADI in the germline V gene. CDR3 length: 17 amino acids.

The chain joins TRBV5-1 to TRBJ2-1; tentatively, D is TRBD2 (5 bases). The V end was cut by 4 bases, the J end by 0 bases, with 11 bases between. Germline V lookup: CDR1 SGHRS, CDR2 YFSETQ. The CDR3 sequence is 15 residues long. The CDR3 coding sequence is TGCGCCAGCAGCCTCACGGGGAGCTCCTACAATGAGCAGTTCTTC. Protein product: CASSLTGSSYNEQFF.

This rearrangement joins TRBV25-1 to TRBJ2-7; 7 nucleotides line up with TRBD2. V dropped 4 bases and J dropped 5; count of bases not matched to a gene: 14. The germline CDR1 and CDR2 sequences are MGHDK and SYGVNS. This CDR3 has 16 residues. The chain's CDR3 is CASSGPILAEGDEQYF. The CDR3 nucleotides read TGTGCCAGCAGTGGTCCTATCCTAGCGGAAGGGGACGAGCAGTACTTC.

J is TRBJ2-5 and V is TRBV4-2; 7 nucleotides agree with TRBD2. CDR3 length: 15 amino acids. The V and J ends lost 8 bases and 4 bases, in that order; junction bases with no gene match: 13. Per germline, CDR1 LGHNA and CDR2 YNFKEQ. The CDR3 protein is CASREREGSGETQYF. In nucleotides, the CDR3 is TGTGCCAGCCGAGAGCGGGAAGGCTCGGGAGAGACCCAGTACTTC.

This chain joins TRBV19 and TRBJ1-4; maybe TRBD1 (6 bases). V was pared by 9 bases and J by 7 bases, with 18 bases between. The CDR3 runs to 14 residues. Germline V gives CDR1 LNHDA, CDR2 SQIVND (reference sequence). The CDR3 loop reads CASAKPGVGEKLFF. In DNA form, the CDR3 reads TGTGCCAGCGCCAAACCAGGGGTCGGTGAAAAACTGTTTTTT.

This sequence joins TRBV7-2 and TRBJ1-1; D may be TRBD1 (5 bases). Trimming removed 2 bases at V and 0 bases at J, with 13 bases between. CDR1 and CDR2 from the germline V gene are SGHTA and FQGNSA. The CDR3 extends over 16 amino acids. CDR3 nucleotides: TGTGCCAGCAGCTTAAACAGGTTTGTCATGAACACTGAAGCTTTCTTT. It yields the protein CASSLNRFVMNTEAFF.

The rearrangement uses TRBV5-4 and TRBJ2-7; maybe TRBD2 (6 bases). The ends were cut back, 4 bases at V and 2 bases at J, with 16 bases in the middle. The CDR3 spans 15 residues. CDR1 is SGHNT and CDR2 is YYREEE in the germline V gene (reference sequence). The CDR3 DNA is TGTGCCAGCAGCCCCCACGGGGGATCTACCTACGAGCAGTACTTC. Translated, it gives CASSPHGGSTYEQYF.

The chain has TRBV27 and TRBJ2-3, with D possibly matching TRBD1 (5 bases). Germline CDR1 is MNHEY and CDR2 is SMNVEV (reference sequence). The length of the CDR3 is 13 residues. V lost 3 bases, J lost 4 bases, and 8 bases lay in between. In DNA, the CDR3 is TGTGCCAGCAGTTTTATCAGGGCAGATACGCAGTATTTT. Residues: CASSFIRADTQYF.

This chain links TRBV7-8 with TRBJ2-3; D may be TRBD2 (6 bases). This CDR3 spans 15 amino acids. V lost 1 base, J lost 1 base, and 9 bases lay in between. Germline V gene sequence: CDR1 SGHVS, CDR2 FQNEAQ. This CDR3 reads CASSLVGGGTDTQYF. In DNA form, the CDR3 reads TGTGCCAGCAGCTTAGTGGGAGGTGGCACAGATACGCAGTATTTT.

In this sample, this clone turned up once. V is TRBV3-1 (or the pseudogene TRBV3-2) and J is TRBJ1-6; no clear D gene. The germline V gene encodes CDR1 LGHDT and CDR2 YNNKEL (reference sequence). CDR3 length: 14 residues. The V end lost 4 bases, the J end lost 5 bases, and 9 bases lay between the germline ends. Here the CDR3 reads CASSRWQNNSPLHF. The CDR3 coding sequence is TGTGCCAGCAGCCGATGGCAGAATAATTCACCCCTCCACTTT.

The gene calls are TRBV7-9 and TRBJ1-1; D may be TRBD1 (6 bases). Trimming cost V 2 bases and J 0 bases, with 22 bases left between them. Germline V CDR1 and CDR2: SEHNR, FQNEAQ (reference sequence). The CDR3 totals 19 residues. The CDR3 sequence is CASSLFNFGRGNMNTEAFF. DNA for the CDR3: TGTGCCAGCAGCTTATTTAATTTCGGCAGGGGTAACATGAACACTGAAGCTTTCTTT.

Remarks on this clone: Other DNA sequences in the sample encode the same CDR3. The chain is built from TRBV28 and TRBJ1-1, with unresolved D. CDR1 is MDHEN and CDR2 is SYDVKM in the germline V gene. Deletions cut 5 bases from V and 1 base from J, with 5 bases between. The CDR3 has 12 amino acids. DNA for the CDR3: TGTGCCAGCAGTCTTAGGAACACTGAAGCTTTCTTT. It codes for CASSLRNTEAFF.

The genes are TRBV7-8 and TRBJ2-7, with a weak D call TRBD1 (5 bases). The ends were cut back, 5 bases at V and 2 bases at J, with 10 bases in the middle. Germline CDR1 reads SGHVS; CDR2 reads FQNEAQ. The CDR3 covers 13 residues. Here the CDR3 reads CASSLVGAYEQYF. CDR3 bases: TGTGCCAGCAGCCTGGTAGGGGCCTACGAGCAGTACTTC.

The chain joins TRBV10-3 to TRBJ2-5, with TRBD1 as a possible D gene (6 bases). V was pared by 10 bases and J by 2 bases, with 14 bases between. Germline V lookup: CDR1 ENHRY, CDR2 SYGVKD. This CDR3 has 13 amino acids. The CDR3 protein is CASRQAGQETQYF. The CDR3 region has the DNA TGTGCCAGCAGACAGGCAGGGCAAGAGACCCAGTACTTC.

This chain's CDR3 is CATSDSQGATQYF. Here the CDR3 DNA reads TGTGCCACCAGTGACTCACAGGGGGCTACGCAGTATTTT. The chain recombines TRBV24-1 with TRBJ2-3; 9 positions agree with TRBD1. The V gene end was trimmed by 4 bases and the J gene end by 8 bases; junction bases not matched to a gene: 3. This CDR3 is 13 amino acids long. Germline loops: CDR1 KGHDR, CDR2 SFDVKD.

This clone was counted a single time. V and J are TRBV3-1 (or the pseudogene TRBV3-2) and TRBJ2-2; TRBD2 aligns across 7 bases. Germline V gene data show CDR1 as LGHDT and CDR2 as YNNKEL (reference sequence). V was clipped by 2 bases and J by 6 bases; unmatched bases: 9. This CDR3 comprises 16 residues. The CDR3 here is CASSQITGGAPGELFF. CDR3 nucleotides: TGTGCCAGCAGCCAAATAACGGGAGGCGCCCCCGGGGAGCTGTTTTTT.

The genes are TRBV10-3 and TRBJ1-2; weak D call: TRBD1 (6 bases). This CDR3 is built from 13 residues. V was clipped by 3 bases and J by 6 bases, with 11 bases between them. Germline V gives CDR1 ENHRY, CDR2 SYGVKD. Here the CDR3 reads CAISEGRGDGYTF. The CDR3 DNA follows: TGTGCCATCAGTGAAGGCAGGGGTGATGGCTACACCTTC.

The chain joins TRBV7-2 to TRBJ2-5, with a tentative D call TRBD2 (6 bases). The CDR3 sequence is 17 residues long. Trimming removed 1 base at V and 2 bases at J, with 17 bases between. CDR1 is SGHTA and CDR2 is FQGNSA in the germline V gene. This CDR3 reads CASSLGTGTRLQETQYF. DNA of the CDR3: TGTGCCAGCAGCTTAGGTACCGGGACTCGGTTACAAGAGACCCAGTACTTC.

The V gene is TRBV12-3 or TRBV12-4, the J gene TRBJ1-1; unclear D gene. V was cut by 6 bases and J by 7 bases, with 12 bases left in between. CDR3 length equals 12 residues. DNA for the CDR3: TGTGCCAGCAGCCCCATGCGGGTTGAAGCTTTCTTT. Residues: CASSPMRVEAFF.

The chain uses TRBV5-1 and TRBJ2-7; D may be TRBD1 (6 bases). The V gene lost 2 bases and the J gene lost 6 bases, with 15 bases spanning the gap. Per the germline V gene, CDR1 is SGHRS and CDR2 is YFSETQ. The CDR3 totals 14 residues. CDR3 loop: CASSFGAGAGEQYF. Here the CDR3 DNA reads TGCGCCAGCAGCTTTGGGGCAGGGGCGGGCGAGCAGTACTTC.

This sequence joins TRBV7-3 and TRBJ2-2; D possibly corresponds to TRBD2 (5 bases). The CDR3 sequence is 17 residues long. Between the trimmed V and J ends, which lost 4 bases and 2 bases, there was a span of 17 bases. Germline V gene sequence: CDR1 SGHTA, CDR2 FQGTGA. CDR3 amino acids: CASSSMRTRANTGELFF. For the CDR3, the DNA is TGTGCCAGCAGCTCCATGCGGACTCGCGCTAACACCGGGGAGCTGTTTTTT.

The chain has TRBV3-1 (or the pseudogene TRBV3-2) and TRBJ1-2, with unresolved D. Per germline, CDR1 LGHDT and CDR2 YNNKEL (reference sequence). The CDR3 is 13 residues long. V lost 7 bases, J lost 4 bases, and 13 bases lay in between. The CDR3 sequence: CASTALGGYGYTF. DNA for the CDR3: TGTGCCAGCACCGCACTAGGCGGCTATGGCTACACCTTC.

The chain couples TRBV29-1 to TRBJ1-1; D call uncertain. Between the trimmed V and J ends, which lost 7 bases and 1 base, there was a span of 19 bases. Germline V gene sequence: CDR1 SQVTM, CDR2 ANQGSEA. This CDR3 has 15 amino acids. The CDR3 region has the DNA TGCAGCGCTAACCCCCGAGCCGCTGGGAACACTGAAGCTTTCTTT. It yields the protein CSANPRAAGNTEAFF.